Listed here are 11 T cell receptor beta chains from one sample, sequenced in a study of PD-L1 blockade in urothelial cancer. Time point in this sample: peripheral blood 6 weeks after treatment start. Produced via immunoSEQ multiplex PCR; TCRdb's table is partial and in-frame only. The data contain around 46,000 clones, more than 75% of them seen just once; the ten biggest clones take up less than 15%. The sequencing here drew on PBMCs, taken around atezolizumab (anti-PD-L1) treatment. The origin of the receptors is a man aged 55 to 70 with urothelial cancer.

The gene calls are TRBV7-2 and TRBJ2-2; D perhaps matches TRBD1 (9 bases). The CDR3 sequence is 18 residues long. V lost 4 bases and J lost 4, with 22 bases in between. The germline CDR1 and CDR2 sequences are SGHTA and FQGNSA. CDR3 nucleotides: TGTGCCAGCAGCTCCACTTCGGGGGGGACAGGGAGCACCGGGGAGCTGTTTTTT. Its translation is CASSSTSGGTGSTGELFF.

This clone appeared a single time. V and J are TRBV6-6 and TRBJ1-3, with D possibly TRBD1 on 6 matching bases. There are 15 residues in the CDR3. Trimming stripped 7 bases from V and 4 bases from J, with 17 bases between. From germline, CDR1 is MNHNY and CDR2 SVGAGI (reference sequence). CDR3 nucleotides: TGTGCCAGCACCCAGGGGCCCATGACGGGAAACACCATATATTTT. Residues: CASTQGPMTGNTIYF.

V gene TRBV18 combines with J gene TRBJ1-1; D is unresolved. The CDR3 runs 13 residues. The V end was cut by 5 bases, the J end by 5 bases, with 12 bases between. Germline loops: CDR1 KGHSH, CDR2 LQKENI. CDR3 loop: CASSITIRTEAFF. The CDR3 DNA sequence: TGTGCCAGCTCAATTACCATTCGGACTGAAGCTTTCTTT.

In DNA, the CDR3 is TGTGCCAGCAGCGGGTCCTTAGGGGTGAAGGGCAATCAGCCCCAGCATTTT. It is translated as CASSGSLGVKGNQPQHF. The rearrangement joins TRBV21-1 to TRBJ1-5; TRBD1 was called by the table and not checked on the DNA. TRBV21-1 is described as a pseudogene. The CDR3 loop spans 17 amino acids.

This clone was observed a handful of times. The rearrangement links TRBV6-4 to TRBJ1-6, with D possibly matching TRBD1 (6 bases). Germline CDR1 is MRHNA and CDR2 is SNTAGT. The CDR3 consists of 14 residues. V was pared by 2 bases and J by 8 bases, with 10 bases between. The CDR3 sequence is CASSDRGGHSPLHF. CDR3 bases: TGTGCCAGCAGTGACAGGGGGGGGCATTCACCCCTCCACTTT.

This clone has a single count. J is TRBJ1-2 and V is TRBV28; 11 positions match TRBD1. This CDR3 contains 16 residues. Trimming took 5 bases from V and 5 from J; bases not matched to a gene: 10. CDR1 and CDR2 from the germline V gene are MDHEN and SYDVKM. For the CDR3, the DNA is TGTGCCAGCAGTCAACCACCTGGGACAGGGGGATATGGCTACACCTTC. It specifies CASSQPPGTGGYGYTF.

This clone was found a few times. J is TRBJ2-3 and V is TRBV27; 10 bases fit TRBD2. Unmatched junction bases numbered 4, after V lost 3 bases and J lost 4 bases. The CDR3 extends over 15 amino acids. In germline, CDR1 is MNHEY, CDR2 SMNVEV (reference sequence). CDR3 amino acids: CASSFLAGEADTQYF. CDR3 DNA: TGTGCCAGCAGTTTCCTAGCGGGGGAGGCAGATACGCAGTATTTT.

The table lists this clone with a few counts. V gene TRBV19 combines with J gene TRBJ2-1, with TRBD2 matching over 15 bases. The CDR3 loop spans 17 amino acids. Germline V lookup: CDR1 LNHDA, CDR2 SQIVND (reference sequence). V trimming: 6 bases; J trimming: 2 bases; junction bases outside the gene matches: 5. The CDR3 is CASSRTSGRVAYNEQFF. CDR3 nucleotides: TGTGCCAGTAGCAGGACTAGCGGGAGGGTCGCCTACAATGAGCAGTTCTTC.

The chain carries TRBV9 and TRBJ1-3, with D hard to call. The germline gives CDR1 SGDLS, CDR2 YYNGEE. The V and J ends lost 6 bases and 0 bases respectively, with 13 bases between them. CDR3 length: 15 amino acids. The CDR3 sequence is CASTPQGGSGNTIYF. The CDR3 nucleotides read TGTGCCAGCACCCCCCAAGGAGGCTCTGGAAACACCATATATTTT.

This chain links TRBV14 with TRBJ2-7; 7 positions agree with TRBD1. Trimming at V came to 4 bases and at J to 1 base, leaving 7 bases not matched to a gene. Per the germline V gene, CDR1 is SGHDN and CDR2 is FVKESK. The CDR3 length is 15 residues. Written as DNA, the CDR3 is TGTGCCAGCAGCCCGGGACAGAAAACGTCCTACGAGCAGTACTTC. It yields the protein CASSPGQKTSYEQYF.

Points on this clone: At the DNA level, this CDR3 is encoded by other sequences in the same sample as well. The genes are TRBV7-2 and TRBJ1-2; possible D gene TRBD1, 6 bases. This CDR3 has 13 amino acids. The ends were cut back, 5 bases at V and 2 bases at J, with 9 bases in the middle. Per germline, CDR1 SGHTA and CDR2 FQGNSA. Here the CDR3 DNA reads TGTGCCAGCAGCCCGGACAGAAACTATGGCTACACCTTC. Residues: CASSPDRNYGYTF.